One sample yielded the 20 T cell receptor beta chains listed below, sequenced in a study of T-cell memory formation after mild COVID-19. TCRdb redid the calling of the 5' RACE reads with MiXCR, one entry per CDR3 protein. The sample includes some 290,000 distinct CDR3 sequences, under 20% of them seen just once. The specimen sequenced was PBMCs or a T cell subset sorted from them (not recorded which). These receptors originate from a man younger than 35 who had mild COVID-19 (a few samples of this study predate the infection). Cell type and time point are not known.

The gene calls are TRBV6-6 and TRBJ2-2; unclear D gene. The CDR3 sequence is 14 residues long. The ends were cut back, 8 bases at V and 5 bases at J, with 15 bases in the middle. Germline CDR1 is MNHNY and CDR2 is SVGAGI (reference sequence). For the CDR3, the DNA is TGTGCCAGCGGCAGGTCGGTTGAAACCGGGGAGCTGTTTTTT. Translating gives CASGRSVETGELFF.

This clonotype has more than one count but fewer than ten. The rearrangement joins TRBV7-2 to TRBJ2-1; D is uncertain. Trimming left V 5 bases short and J 10 bases short, with 15 bases between. The CDR3 is 13 amino acids. The germline V gene encodes CDR1 SGHTA and CDR2 FQGNSA. Here the CDR3 DNA reads TGTGCCAGCAGCACTGCTCCCCGAGACGAGCAGTTCTTC. Residues: CASSTAPRDEQFF.

This sequence joins TRBV6-2 or TRBV6-3 and TRBJ2-3; a possible D gene is TRBD1 (5 bases). The V gene's germline CDR1 is MNHEY and CDR2 SVGEGT. This CDR3 contains 14 residues. The V gene lost 2 bases and the J gene lost 4 bases, with 10 bases spanning the gap. The CDR3 loop is CASSYLRAADTQYF. As DNA, the CDR3 is TGTGCCAGCAGTTACCTCAGGGCAGCAGATACGCAGTATTTT.

This clonotype was detected only a few times. The chain recombines TRBV4-1 with TRBJ2-1; 8 nucleotides match TRBD1. Per the germline V gene, CDR1 is MGHRA and CDR2 is YSYEKL. V was pared by 4 bases and J by 0 bases, with 17 bases of the junction left unmatched. The CDR3 length is 20 residues. For the CDR3, the DNA is TGCGCCAGCAGCCGAGGCCGACTCCAGGGGGCGCGACCCTCCTACAATGAGCAGTTCTTC. Its protein product is CASSRGRLQGARPSYNEQFF.

This chain links TRBV5-5 with TRBJ1-1; D not certain. CDR1 and CDR2 from the germline V gene are SGHKS and YYEKEE (reference sequence). The CDR3 sequence is 14 residues long. The germline V and J ends were trimmed by 4 bases and 6 bases, with 16 bases remaining between them. CDR3 loop: CASSPRSFYAEAFF. CDR3 DNA sequence: TGTGCCAGCAGCCCGAGGAGTTTTTACGCTGAAGCTTTCTTT.

There are a few counts of this clonotype. V usage is TRBV5-6 and J usage is TRBJ2-5, with 7 bases lining up with TRBD2. J gave up 2 bases and V 5 bases, and 12 bases lay outside the gene matches. CDR3 length: 16 residues. CDR1 and CDR2 from the germline V gene are SGHDT and YYEEEE. This CDR3 reads CASRPWEASGQETQYF. Here the CDR3 DNA reads TGTGCCAGCAGACCTTGGGAGGCTAGCGGACAAGAGACCCAGTACTTC. The complete variable domain, with remaining parts taken from reference TRBV5-6 and TRBJ2-5, reads DAGVTQSPTHLIKTRGQQVTLRCSPKSGHDTVSWYQQALGQGPQFIFQYYEEEERQRGNFPDRFSGHQFPNYSSELNVNALLLGDSALYLCASRPWEASGQETQYFGPGTRLLVL.

The chain joins TRBV7-9 to TRBJ2-5; 9 bases fit TRBD2. With V trimmed by 5 bases and J by 5 bases, 12 bases remained unmatched. The V gene's germline CDR1 is SEHNR and CDR2 FQNEAQ (reference sequence). This CDR3 is 16 amino acids long. CDR3 in amino acids: CASSGPAGLAPETQYF. CDR3 in DNA: TGTGCCAGCAGCGGGCCCGCGGGACTAGCTCCGGAGACCCAGTACTTC.

J is TRBJ2-5 and V is TRBV9; D is unresolved. CDR3 size: 15 residues. V lost 0 bases to trimming and J lost 0 bases, with 9 bases between them. Germline V gene lookup returns CDR1 SGDLS and CDR2 YYNGEE. CDR3 region: CASSVDHVYQETQYF. The CDR3 nucleotides are TGTGCCAGCAGCGTAGACCACGTGTACCAAGAGACCCAGTACTTC.

The V call is TRBV6-2 or TRBV6-3, the J call TRBJ2-1, with D unresolved. Germline CDR1 is MNHEY and CDR2 is SVGEGT. V lost 0 bases, J lost 8 bases, and 8 bases lay in between. This CDR3 comprises 13 residues. CDR3 loop: CASSYSIRDEQFF. For the CDR3, the DNA is TGTGCCAGCAGTTACTCGATTAGGGATGAGCAGTTCTTC.

The chain links TRBV9 to TRBJ1-2; D ambiguous. Between the trimmed V and J ends, which lost 2 bases and 5 bases, there was a span of 10 bases. The length of the CDR3 is 13 residues. Germline V gene sequence: CDR1 SGDLS, CDR2 YYNGEE. CDR3: CASSVTSGYGYTF. In nucleotides, the CDR3 is TGTGCCAGCAGCGTGACGTCCGGGTATGGCTACACCTTC.

This clonotype was observed a handful of times. V usage is TRBV14 and J usage is TRBJ2-6; TRBD2 might be the D (6 bases). The CDR3 consists of 16 residues. CDR1 is SGHDN and CDR2 is FVKESK in the germline V gene. V was pared by 2 bases and J by 3 bases, with 11 bases between. Written as DNA, the CDR3 is TGTGCCAGCAGCCAACTTAAGGGAGGTGGGGCCAACGTCCTGACTTTC. Translation gives CASSQLKGGGANVLTF.

V and J are TRBV30 and TRBJ2-4; 7 bases are shared with TRBD2. J was trimmed by 0 bases and V by 0 bases; bases with no gene match: 17. The CDR3 is 20 amino acids. The germline gives CDR1 GTSNPN, CDR2 SVGIG (reference sequence). DNA of the CDR3: TGTGCCTGGAGTGTCGGTCTGGGGCTAGCGGTGTTCTTAGCCAAAAACATTCAGTACTTC. Its protein is CAWSVGLGLAVFLAKNIQYF.

The V gene is TRBV9, the J gene TRBJ2-3; 10 nucleotides align to TRBD2. The V and J ends lost 3 bases and 1 base, in that order; junction bases with no gene match: 8. Germline V gene sequence: CDR1 SGDLS, CDR2 YYNGEE. The CDR3 has 17 residues. The CDR3 DNA is TGTGCCAGCAGCGAGGGACTAGCGCTGCTCGGCACAGATACGCAGTATTTT. This codes for CASSEGLALLGTDTQYF.

This clonotype has at least ten counts. V usage is TRBV5-1 and J usage is TRBJ2-3; 7 bases agree with TRBD2. The CDR3 runs to 14 residues. The J segment lost 0 bases and the V segment lost 5 bases, leaving 3 bases of the junction unmatched. The germline V gene encodes CDR1 SGHRS and CDR2 YFSETQ. The CDR3 reads CASSSTSSTDTQYF. In nucleotides, the CDR3 is TGCGCCAGCAGTTCGACTAGCAGCACAGATACGCAGTATTTT.

This clonotype was observed many times. Written as DNA, the CDR3 is TGTGCCAGCAGGACCGGCTATGGCTACACCTTC. Translated, it gives CASRTGYGYTF. The chain couples TRBV6-2 or TRBV6-3 to TRBJ1-2; D uncertain. CDR1 is MNHEY and CDR2 is SVGEGT in the germline V gene. With 6 bases removed from V and 4 bases from J, the gap between germline ends came to 6 bases. The CDR3 runs 11 residues.

This chain joins TRBV19 and TRBJ2-2; D might be TRBD1 or TRBD2, each matching 5 bases. The V end was cut by 9 bases, the J end by 4 bases, with 15 bases between. CDR3 size: 14 residues. Looked up from germline, CDR1 is LNHDA and CDR2 is SQIVND (reference sequence). In DNA form, the CDR3 reads TGTGCCAGCCCGGAAGGGGCGGGCACCGGGGAGCTGTTTTTT. This codes for CASPEGAGTGELFF.

The genes are TRBV11-2 and TRBJ2-3; unclear D gene. This CDR3 has 14 amino acids. Trimming took off 0 bases at V and 0 bases at J, with 4 bases between the two ends. Germline CDR1 is SGHAT and CDR2 is FQNNGV. The CDR3 DNA sequence: TGTGCCAGCAGCTTAGAGAAAAGCACAGATACGCAGTATTTT. It is translated as CASSLEKSTDTQYF.

In this sample, this clonotype turned up a few times. V usage is TRBV12-3 or TRBV12-4 and J usage is TRBJ1-5; TRBD1 agrees at 9 bases. The CDR3 consists of 15 residues. Trimming at V came to 5 bases and at J to 6 bases, leaving 8 bases not matched to a gene. This CDR3 reads CASSTQGARGQPQHF. In DNA form, the CDR3 reads TGTGCCAGCAGTACACAGGGGGCGCGAGGTCAGCCCCAGCATTTT.

This clonotype was observed a handful of times. V gene TRBV27 combines with J gene TRBJ2-7; no reliable D call. The CDR3 is 15 residues long. In germline, CDR1 is MNHEY, CDR2 SMNVEV (reference sequence). Trimming took off 5 bases at V and 7 bases at J, with 21 bases between the two ends. CDR3 DNA sequence: TGTGCCAGCAGTGTCGGATCACCCGGCATGGGGGAGCAGTACTTC. This gives the protein CASSVGSPGMGEQYF.

This clonotype occurred a few times. The chain joins TRBV6-5 to TRBJ1-2, with 7 positions matching TRBD1. V dropped 0 bases and J dropped 4; count of bases not matched to a gene: 2. The CDR3 length is 14 residues. The germline V gene encodes CDR1 MNHEY and CDR2 SVGAGI. The CDR3 here is CASSYSGGGYGYTF. Here the CDR3 DNA reads TGTGCCAGCAGTTACTCAGGGGGCGGCTATGGCTACACCTTC.